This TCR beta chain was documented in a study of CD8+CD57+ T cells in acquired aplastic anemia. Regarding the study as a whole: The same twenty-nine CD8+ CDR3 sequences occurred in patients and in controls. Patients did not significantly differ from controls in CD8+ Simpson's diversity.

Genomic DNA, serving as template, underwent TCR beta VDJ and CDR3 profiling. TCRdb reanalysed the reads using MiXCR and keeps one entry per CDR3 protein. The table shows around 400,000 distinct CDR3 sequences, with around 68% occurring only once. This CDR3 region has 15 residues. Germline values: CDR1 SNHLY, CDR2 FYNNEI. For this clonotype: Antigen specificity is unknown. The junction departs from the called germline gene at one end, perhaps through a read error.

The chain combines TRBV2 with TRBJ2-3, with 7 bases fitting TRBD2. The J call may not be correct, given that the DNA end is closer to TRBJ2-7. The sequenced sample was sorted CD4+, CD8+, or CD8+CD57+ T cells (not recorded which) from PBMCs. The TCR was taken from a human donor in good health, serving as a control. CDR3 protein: CASGGGAGTTYKQYF. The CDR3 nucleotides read TGTGCCAGCGGGGGAGGAGCCGGGACTACCTACAAGCAGTACTTC.